This TCR beta chain emerged from a study of radiotherapy plus CTLA-4 blockade in lung cancer. Whole-study results and caveats: With interferon-beta, early dynamics of blood T cell clones were reported to best predict response.

Trimming stripped 1 base from V and 1 base from J, with 4 bases between. This CDR3 has 13 amino acids. Germline-derived CDR1 and CDR2 are SEHNR and FQNEAQ (reference sequence). Focal radiation was given together with CTLA-4 blockade (ipilimumab) to patients with chemo-refractory metastatic non-small-cell lung cancer. Sequencing used immunoSEQ multiplex PCR; TCRdb keeps in-frame clones, though not all of them. The sample gives about 90,000 clones, about three quarters of which show up once; over 13% is in the top ten. This clone was picked up a small number of times. The antigen remains undetermined. The sample contains more than one DNA sequence encoding this CDR3.

This chain links TRBV7-9 with TRBJ1-1, with D unresolved. This TCR came from a human donor with non-small cell lung cancer that progressed on radiotherapy plus ipilimumab. The sample consisted of peripheral blood, taken from a patient treated with radiotherapy plus ipilimumab. The CDR3 reads CASSLEGNTEAFF. Here the CDR3 DNA reads TGTGCCAGCAGCTTAGAGGGGAACACTGAAGCTTTCTTT.